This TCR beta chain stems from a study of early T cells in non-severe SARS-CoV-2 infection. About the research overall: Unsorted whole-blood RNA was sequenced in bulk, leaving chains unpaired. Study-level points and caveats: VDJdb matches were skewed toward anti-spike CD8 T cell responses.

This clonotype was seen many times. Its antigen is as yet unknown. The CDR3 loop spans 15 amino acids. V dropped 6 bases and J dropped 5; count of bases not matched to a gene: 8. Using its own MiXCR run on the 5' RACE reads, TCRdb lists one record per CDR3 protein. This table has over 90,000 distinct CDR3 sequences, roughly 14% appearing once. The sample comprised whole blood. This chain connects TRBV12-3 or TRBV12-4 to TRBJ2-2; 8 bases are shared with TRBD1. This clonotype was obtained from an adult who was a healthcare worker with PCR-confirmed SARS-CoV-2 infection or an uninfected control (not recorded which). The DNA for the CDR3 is TGTGCCAGCAGATTCGACAGGGGAGCTACCGGGGAGCTGTTTTTT. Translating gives CASRFDRGATGELFF.